A selection of T cell receptor beta chains follows, all from one sample in a study of T cells after posttransplantation cyclophosphamide. Libraries were prepared by immunoSEQ multiplex PCR; TCRdb keeps only in-frame clonotypes and omits some of them. Sampling found roughly 26,000 clones, none seen once. The specimen was PBMCs. These TCRs come from a man aged 50-60 years in good health, CMV-negative, and a related stem cell transplant donor. CDR3s include the opening cysteine and the closing phenylalanine or tryptophan. Each record gives: clone size, J gene, V gene, D gene, CDR3 protein, CDR3 DNA. D genes are given only for firm matches. The size entry gives once, few, many or a size class.

>few|TRBJ2-7|TRBV28|-
CASSSSRLATYEQYF
TGTGCCAGCAGCTCCTCCCGGCTAGCGACCTACGAGCAGTACTTC
>many|TRBJ1-2|TRBV7-3|TRBD1
CASSLTGTGEIYGYTF
TGTGCCAGCAGCCTCACCGGGACAGGGGAAATATATGGCTACACCTTC
>many|TRBJ1-1|TRBV7-3|-
CASSLDRNTEAFF
TGTGCCAGCAGCTTGGACAGGAACACTGAAGCTTTCTTT
>many|TRBJ1-5|TRBV15|-
CATSGPRGYQPQHF
TGTGCCACCAGCGGGCCTCGGGGGTATCAGCCCCAGCATTTT
>many|TRBJ2-7|TRBV2|-
CASSVLGTSDRPYEQYF
TGTGCCAGCAGTGTTTTAGGGACATCCGATAGACCCTACGAGCAGTACTTC
>many|TRBJ2-5|TRBV6-6|-
CASRGGEETQYF
TGTGCCAGCAGAGGGGGGGAAGAGACCCAGTACTTC
>many|TRBJ2-7|TRBV10-2|-
CASCATRGYEQYF
TGCGCCAGCTGTGCTACAAGGGGCTACGAGCAGTACTTC
>many|TRBJ1-2|TRBV29-1|-
CSGGTLDGYTF
TGCAGCGGGGGGACTTTGGATGGCTACACCTTC
>many|TRBJ2-2|TRBV27|-
CASSTRGGELFF
TGTGCCAGCTCGACCCGGGGAGGGGAGCTGTTTTTT
>medium-sized|TRBJ1-1|TRBV19|-
CASRQGGGTEAFF
TGTGCCAGTAGACAGGGCGGGGGCACTGAAGCTTTCTTT
>many|TRBJ1-2|TRBV10-3|-
CAISESGGRWGYTF
TGTGCCATCAGTGAGTCGGGGGGGCGTTGGGGCTACACCTTC
>many|TRBJ1-4|TRBV5-6|-
CASSWAGRGEKLFF
TGTGCCAGCAGCTGGGCGGGGAGGGGTGAAAAACTGTTTTTT
>many|TRBJ1-3|TRBV11-2|-
CASSRTMQGTGNTIYF
TGTGCCAGCAGCCGCACAATGCAGGGGACAGGAAACACCATATATTTT
>many|TRBJ2-2|TRBV9|TRBD1
CASSVLQGAAGELFF
TGTGCCAGCAGCGTTTTACAGGGGGCCGCCGGGGAGCTGTTTTTT
>many|TRBJ2-7|TRBV5-1|-
CASSAGPDSYEQYF
TGCGCCAGCAGCGCGGGCCCGGATTCCTACGAGCAGTACTTC
>many|TRBJ1-2|TRBV7-8|TRBD1
CASSLAGTDYGYTF
TGTGCCAGCAGCTTAGCGGGGACAGACTATGGCTACACCTTC
>few|TRBJ2-7|TRBV19|TRBD1
CANSIGTGSSYEQYF
TGTGCCAATAGTATTGGGACAGGGAGCTCCTACGAGCAGTACTTC
>many|TRBJ1-1|TRBV6-1|TRBD1
CASSATGGTEAFF
TGTGCCAGCAGTGCGACAGGGGGCACTGAAGCTTTCTTT
>many|TRBJ1-3|TRBV4-1|-
CASSHPREGARGNTIYF
TGCGCCAGCAGCCACCCACGAGAAGGGGCAAGAGGAAACACCATATATTTT
>many|TRBJ2-2|TRBV19|-
CASSRAARELFF
TGTGCCAGCTCGAGGGCGGCCAGGGAGCTGTTTTTT
>many|TRBJ2-1|TRBV9|TRBD1
CASGGQYNEQFF
TGTGCCAGCGGGGGACAGTACAATGAGCAGTTCTTC
>many|TRBJ1-6|TRBV30|-
CAWSVLSLGSSYNSPLHF
TGTGCCTGGAGTGTACTCTCCCTAGGGAGCTCCTATAATTCACCCCTCCACTTT
>many|TRBJ1-5|TRBV27|TRBD1
CASSPLDRGVNQPQHF
TGTGCCAGCAGTCCACTGGACAGGGGTGTTAATCAGCCCCAGCATTTT
>many|TRBJ2-2|TRBV7-3|TRBD1
CASSPQTGGDTGELFF
TGTGCCAGCAGCCCCCAGACAGGGGGAGACACCGGGGAGCTGTTTTTT
>many|TRBJ1-1|TRBV7-9|TRBD1
CASSLGGTGAAEAFF
TGTGCCAGCAGCTTAGGAGGGACAGGCGCCGCTGAAGCTTTCTTT
>many|TRBJ1-1|TRBV5-1|TRBD1
CASSLGQGADEAFF
TGCGCCAGCAGCCTCGGACAGGGGGCTGATGAAGCTTTCTTT
>many|TRBJ1-2|TRBV6-1|-
CASSERGYYGYTF
TGTGCCAGCAGTGAAAGGGGGTATTATGGCTACACCTTC
>many|TRBJ1-1|TRBV6-1|TRBD1
CASSEYRGRTEAFF
TGTGCCAGCAGTGAGTACAGGGGGCGGACTGAAGCTTTCTTT
>many|TRBJ1-1|TRBV19|TRBD1
CASSPATRGRTPEAFF
TGTGCCAGTAGCCCCGCTACCAGGGGGCGCACCCCTGAAGCTTTCTTT
>many|TRBJ2-1|TRBV5-6|TRBD1
CASSLQGNEQFF
TGTGCCAGCAGCCTACAGGGGAATGAGCAGTTCTTC
>many|TRBJ2-5|TRBV27|-
CASSLSPTRREQETQYF
TGTGCCAGCAGTTTATCACCTACTCGCCGGGAACAAGAGACCCAGTACTTC